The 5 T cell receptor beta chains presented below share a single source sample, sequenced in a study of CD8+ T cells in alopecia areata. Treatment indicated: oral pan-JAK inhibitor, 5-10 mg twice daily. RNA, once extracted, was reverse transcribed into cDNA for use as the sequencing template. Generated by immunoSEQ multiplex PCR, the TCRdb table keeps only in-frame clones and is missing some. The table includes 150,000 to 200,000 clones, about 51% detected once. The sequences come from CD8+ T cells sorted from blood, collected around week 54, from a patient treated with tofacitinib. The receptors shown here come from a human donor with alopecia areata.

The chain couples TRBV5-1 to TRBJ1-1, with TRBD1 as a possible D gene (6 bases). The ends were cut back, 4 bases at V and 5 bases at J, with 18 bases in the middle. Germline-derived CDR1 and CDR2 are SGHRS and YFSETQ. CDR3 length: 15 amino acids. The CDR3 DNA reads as TGCGCCAGCAGCCTCGGACCCAGGGGAAATACTGAAGCTTTCTTT. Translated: CASSLGPRGNTEAFF.

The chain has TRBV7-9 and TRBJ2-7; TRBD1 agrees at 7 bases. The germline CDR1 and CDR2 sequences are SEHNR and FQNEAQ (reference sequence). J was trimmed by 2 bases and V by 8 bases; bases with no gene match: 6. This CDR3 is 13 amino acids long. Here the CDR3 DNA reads TGTGCCAGCCTCCGGGACAGTCCCTACGAGCAGTACTTC. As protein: CASLRDSPYEQYF.

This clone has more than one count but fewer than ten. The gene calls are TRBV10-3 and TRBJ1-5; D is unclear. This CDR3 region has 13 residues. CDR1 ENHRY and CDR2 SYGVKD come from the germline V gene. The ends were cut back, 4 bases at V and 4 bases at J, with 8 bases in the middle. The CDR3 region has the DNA TGTGCCATCAGTGTGGCAGGTAATCAGCCCCAGCATTTT. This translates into CAISVAGNQPQHF.

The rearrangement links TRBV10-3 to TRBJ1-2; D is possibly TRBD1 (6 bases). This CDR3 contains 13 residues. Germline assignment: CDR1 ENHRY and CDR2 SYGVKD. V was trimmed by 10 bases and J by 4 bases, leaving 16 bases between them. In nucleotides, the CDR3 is TGTGCCACGCTGCCGACAGGAGGCTATGGCTACACCTTC. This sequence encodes CATLPTGGYGYTF.

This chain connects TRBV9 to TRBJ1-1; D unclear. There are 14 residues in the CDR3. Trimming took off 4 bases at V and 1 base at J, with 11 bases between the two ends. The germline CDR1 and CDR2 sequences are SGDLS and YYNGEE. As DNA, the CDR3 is TGTGCCAGCAGCCCGATCCAAGAGAACACTGAAGCTTTCTTT. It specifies CASSPIQENTEAFF.